These 24 T cell receptor beta chains share one sample of origin, sequenced in a study of shared clonotypes between healthy human individuals. Some clones are missing from TCRdb's copy, which holds only in-frame ones; the method was immunoSEQ multiplex PCR. The table lists 1 million to 1.2 million clones, 60% to 85% of them singletons, with 0.89% in the top ten. The sample taken for sequencing was memory CD4+ T cells from PBMCs. Indicated subset: CD45RA-negative fraction. These TCRs come from a man between 18 and 29 years old in good health. Some clones in this sample may be carry-over from other donors' samples.

The chain uses TRBV6-1 and TRBJ2-7; D might be TRBD2 (6 bases). Germline assignment: CDR1 MNHNS and CDR2 SASEGT. V lost 4 bases and J lost 2, with 9 bases in between. This CDR3 spans 13 amino acids. CDR3 nucleotides: TGTGCCAGCAGTGCCCGGGAGCCCTACGAGCAGTACTTC. Its translation is CASSAREPYEQYF.

This chain uses TRBV27 with TRBJ1-1; weak D call: TRBD1 (5 bases). CDR1 and CDR2 (germline): MNHEY, SMNVEV (reference sequence). V lost 5 bases to trimming and J lost 6 bases, with 13 bases between them. CDR3 size: 13 residues. The chain's CDR3 is CASSTPGFPEAFF. As DNA, the CDR3 is TGTGCCAGCAGTACCCCAGGGTTTCCTGAAGCTTTCTTT.

This chain links TRBV15 with TRBJ2-1; 9 nucleotides line up with TRBD2. V was clipped by 2 bases and J by 1 base; unmatched bases: 12. The CDR3 is 19 residues long. Germline V gene lookup returns CDR1 LNHNV and CDR2 YYDKDF (reference sequence). The DNA for the CDR3 is TGTGCCACCAGCAGACCGGGACTAGCATTATCTGGATCCTACAATGAGCAGTTCTTC. Encoded protein: CATSRPGLALSGSYNEQFF. The variable domain in full, with the rest retrieved from reference TRBV15 and TRBJ2-1, is DAMVIQNPRYQVTQFGKPVTLSCSQTLNHNVMYWYQQKSSQAPKLLFHYYDKDFNNEADTPDNFQSRRPNTSFCFLDIRSPGLGDTAMYLCATSRPGLALSGSYNEQFFGPGTRLTVL.

The chain joins TRBV4-3 to TRBJ2-3, with D unresolved. This CDR3 contains 17 residues. The germline V and J ends were trimmed by 3 bases and 1 base, with 17 bases remaining between them. Germline CDR1 is LGHNA and CDR2 is YSLEER. For the CDR3, the DNA is TGCGCCAGCAGCCAGCAATGGACGCCCCGGGGCACAGATACGCAGTATTTT. This sequence encodes CASSQQWTPRGTDTQYF.

The chain uses TRBV7-9 and TRBJ1-2; 7 bases fit TRBD1. Losses at the gene ends were 3 bases for V and 7 bases for J; bases not matched to a gene: 8. This CDR3 contains 14 residues. In germline, CDR1 is SEHNR, CDR2 FQNEAQ (reference sequence). The CDR3 bases are TGTGCCAGCAGCTTGACAGGGCCAGAGTCTGGCTACACCTTC. This gives the protein CASSLTGPESGYTF.

The chain carries TRBV19 and TRBJ1-2; 11 positions agree with TRBD1. CDR3 length equals 15 residues. The germline V gene encodes CDR1 LNHDA and CDR2 SQIVND (reference sequence). J gave up 4 bases and V 0 bases, and 1 base lay outside the gene matches. The CDR3 coding sequence is TGTGCCAGTAGTATAGAGGGACAGGGGGTCTATGGCTACACCTTC. It codes for CASSIEGQGVYGYTF.

This clone has just a few counts. This could be a read error, since a much larger clone is one nucleotide away. This specimen includes other DNA sequences encoding the same CDR3. V gene TRBV5-1 combines with J gene TRBJ1-1, with 9 bases identical to TRBD1. CDR1 SGHRS and CDR2 YFSETQ come from the germline V gene. The CDR3 contains 14 residues. CDR3 region: CASSRDRVGNEAFF. The DNA of the CDR3 is TGCGCCAGCAGCCGGGACAGGGTGGGTAATGAAGCCTTCTTT.

This sequence joins TRBV4-1 and TRBJ2-7; D is perhaps TRBD1 (6 bases). CDR1 and CDR2 (germline): MGHRA, YSYEKL. V lost 8 bases, J lost 7 bases, and 15 bases lay in between. This CDR3 has 12 residues. The DNA for the CDR3 is TGCGCCAGCGGGGGCAGGTCAGGGGAGCAGTACTTC. It is translated as CASGGRSGEQYF.

Worth noting for this clone: A much bigger clone sits one base away, suggesting this may be a read error. This chain links TRBV2 with TRBJ2-1; TRBD2 aligns across 10 bases. The germline gives CDR1 SNHLY, CDR2 FYNNEI. This CDR3 contains 15 residues. Trimming cost V 5 bases and J 2 bases; bases outside gene matches: 3. Here the CDR3 DNA reads TGTGCCAGCAGTTCCGGACTAGCGGCCTACAATGAGCAGTTCTTC. It specifies CASSSGLAAYNEQFF.

The J gene is TRBJ1-5, the V gene TRBV7-9; D ambiguous. The CDR3 is made up of 14 amino acids. Germline lookup yields CDR1 SEHNR and CDR2 FQNEAQ (reference sequence). V was clipped by 3 bases and J by 0 bases, with 6 bases between them. The CDR3 region is CASSFTDSNQPQHF. CDR3 DNA sequence: TGTGCCAGCAGCTTCACCGATAGCAATCAGCCCCAGCATTTT.

J is TRBJ1-2 and V is TRBV14; 8 positions agree with TRBD1. Germline V gene lookup returns CDR1 SGHDN and CDR2 FVKESK. This CDR3 contains 17 residues. J lost 2 bases, V lost 2 bases, and 10 bases had no gene match. In DNA, the CDR3 is TGTGCCAGCAGCCAATCGAGACAGGGGCGACTAAACTATGGCTACACCTTC. Amino acid sequence: CASSQSRQGRLNYGYTF. Full variable domain (missing parts from reference TRBV14 and TRBJ1-2): EAGVTQFPSHSVIEKGQTVTLRCDPISGHDNLYWYRRVMGKEIKFLLHFVKESKQDESGMPNNRFLAERTGGTYSTLKVQPAELEDSGVYFCASSQSRQGRLNYGYTFGSGTRLTVV.

V is TRBV28 and J is TRBJ2-1, with a possible D match to TRBD2 (5 bases). This CDR3 contains 16 residues. V lost 7 bases, J lost 4 bases, and 20 bases lay in between. From germline, CDR1 is MDHEN and CDR2 SYDVKM. For the CDR3, the DNA is TGTGCCAGCACCAAACCCGGGCTAGCTAGGTACAATGAGCAGTTCTTC. This sequence encodes CASTKPGLARYNEQFF.

The rearrangement uses TRBV5-8 and TRBJ2-7, with D tentatively TRBD1 (6 bases). The length of the CDR3 is 15 residues. The V end was cut by 7 bases, the J end by 0 bases, with 17 bases between. Per the germline V gene, CDR1 is SGHTS and CDR2 is YDEGEE. The CDR3 sequence is CASGLLDRSSYEQYF. The CDR3 DNA follows: TGTGCCAGCGGCCTCTTAGACAGGAGCTCCTACGAGCAGTACTTC.

This clone was seen a handful of times. The chain uses TRBV7-2 and TRBJ2-3, with 11 bases aligning to TRBD2. The CDR3 contains 17 residues. Germline CDR1 and CDR2: SGHTA and FQGNSA. V lost 5 bases and J lost 2; bases outside the gene matches: 9. CDR3 coding DNA: TGTGCCAGCAGCCTTGGACTAGCGGGCCCCGCCACAGATACGCAGTATTTT. This encodes CASSLGLAGPATDTQYF.

Concerning this clone itself: A clone one base away is much larger, so this may be a read error. The same CDR3 also results from other DNA sequences found in this sample. The V and J genes are TRBV11-2 and TRBJ2-3; possibly TRBD2 for D (5 bases). Trimming pared 1 base from V and 0 bases from J, leaving 5 bases between. The V gene's germline CDR1 is SGHAT and CDR2 FQNNGV. The CDR3 is 14 amino acids. CDR3 sequence: CASSLGGSTDTQYF. The CDR3, as DNA: TGTGCCAGCAGCTTAGGCGGGAGCACAGATACGCAGTATTTT.

V usage is TRBV7-9 and J usage is TRBJ2-7; D is ambiguous. V gave up 7 bases and J gave up 4 bases, with 11 bases separating them. Per germline, CDR1 SEHNR and CDR2 FQNEAQ (reference sequence). The CDR3 sequence is 12 residues long. The CDR3 nucleotides read TGTGCCAGCACCCCTACAGTTTACGAGCAGTACTTC. The encoded protein is CASTPTVYEQYF.

The chain couples TRBV27 to TRBJ2-1; 7 bases are a match to TRBD1. The trim removed 6 bases at V and 5 bases at J, leaving 7 bases unmatched. Germline lookup yields CDR1 MNHEY and CDR2 SMNVEV (reference sequence). The CDR3 contains 14 residues. CDR3 coding DNA: TGTGCCAGCAGAGCTCACAGGGGAAACAATGAGCAGTTCTTC. It codes for CASRAHRGNNEQFF.

V is TRBV7-9 and J is TRBJ2-7, with a weak D call TRBD1 (6 bases). Per the germline V gene, CDR1 is SEHNR and CDR2 is FQNEAQ (reference sequence). Trimming removed 4 bases at V and 7 bases at J, with 17 bases between. This CDR3 is built from 14 residues. This CDR3 reads CASSYQGTLGEQYF. DNA of the CDR3: TGTGCCAGCAGCTACCAGGGGACGCTGGGGGAGCAGTACTTC.

This rearrangement joins TRBV19 to TRBJ2-3; possibly TRBD1 or TRBD2 for D (5 bases each). The CDR3 runs to 14 residues. The germline V gene has CDR1 LNHDA and CDR2 SQIVND (reference sequence). V lost 9 bases to trimming and J lost 5 bases, with 18 bases between them. The DNA for the CDR3 is TGTGCCAGCACCCCCGAGGGGTTTGGAGATACGCAGTATTTT. Its translation is CASTPEGFGDTQYF.

The V gene is TRBV2, the J gene TRBJ1-3; tentatively, D is TRBD1 (5 bases). V was pared by 3 bases and J by 0 bases, with 12 bases between. CDR3 length: 16 residues. Germline assignment: CDR1 SNHLY and CDR2 FYNNEI. This CDR3 is CASSEDGGASGNTIYF. DNA for the CDR3: TGTGCCAGCAGTGAGGATGGTGGGGCCTCTGGAAACACCATATATTTT.

In this sample, this clone turned up once. The chain couples TRBV28 to TRBJ2-5; TRBD2 agrees at 12 bases. V dropped 2 bases and J dropped 4; count of bases not matched to a gene: 5. The CDR3 contains 16 residues. Germline CDR1 and CDR2: MDHEN and SYDVKM. The CDR3 coding sequence is TGTGCCAGCAGTTTACTAGCGGGAGGGCCCACAGAGACCCAGTACTTC. Protein product: CASSLLAGGPTETQYF.

The chain combines TRBV29-1 with TRBJ2-1; D assignment may be TRBD1 or TRBD2 (5 bases each). The CDR3 is 17 residues long. V was cut by 6 bases and J by 0 bases, with 21 bases left in between. CDR1 and CDR2 (germline): SQVTM, ANQGSEA. As DNA, the CDR3 is TGCAGCGTAAATCCGGGACCCGAAGCTTCCTCCTACAATGAGCAGTTCTTC. Its protein product is CSVNPGPEASSYNEQFF.

The rearrangement joins TRBV28 to TRBJ2-7; D possibly matches TRBD1 or TRBD2 (5 bases each). The CDR3 extends over 16 amino acids. V lost 4 bases and J lost 0, with 16 bases in between. Germline loops: CDR1 MDHEN, CDR2 SYDVKM. The CDR3 here is CASSSAGAISSYEQYF. The CDR3 DNA reads TGTGCCAGCAGTTCGGCCGGGGCGATAAGCTCCTACGAGCAGTACTTC.

This clone was counted a few times. The chain combines TRBV28 with TRBJ2-3; no clear D gene. There are 14 residues in the CDR3. The germline CDR1 and CDR2 sequences are MDHEN and SYDVKM. The ends were cut back, 6 bases at V and 4 bases at J, with 14 bases in the middle. The CDR3 DNA reads as TGTGCCAGCAGGACCCCTAAGGTCCCAGATACGCAGTATTTT. Translating it yields CASRTPKVPDTQYF.